Listed below are T cell receptor beta chains from one sample, sequenced in a study of beta chain features in type 1 diabetes. The repertoire was sequenced with immunoSEQ multiplex PCR; TCRdb's copy has only in-frame clones and lacks some. The sample shows nearly 700,000 clones, under 15% of them seen only once. The sequencing input was naive CD4+ T cells from blood. The receptors here all came from a man aged 18 to 29 with type 1 diabetes. Both conserved end residues are trimmed from each CDR3. Fields, in order: V gene, CDR3 protein.

v_gene: TRBV5-1
CDR3aa: ASSANYEQY

v_gene: TRBV2
CDR3aa: ASSTRQTDTQY

v_gene: TRBV4-1
CDR3aa: ASSQNRDLGYT

v_gene: TRBV7-9
CDR3aa: ASSPGTGMNYGYT

v_gene: TRBV6-5
CDR3aa: ASSYSRAAGELF

v_gene: TRBV18
CDR3aa: ASSPPGTAYEQY

v_gene: TRBV5-6
CDR3aa: ASSSSGRGYNSPLH

v_gene: TRBV18
CDR3aa: ASSPWDQAGGAKNEQF

v_gene: TRBV2
CDR3aa: ASTGKKETQY

v_gene: TRBV4-1
CDR3aa: ASSPAVGGEQF

v_gene: TRBV30
CDR3aa: AWSLGGAREKLF

v_gene: TRBV7-8
CDR3aa: ASSRGVLNYNEQF

v_gene: TRBV5-1
CDR3aa: ASSFTTGDTEAF

v_gene: TRBV4-1
CDR3aa: ASSQAFQGENYGYT

v_gene: TRBV30
CDR3aa: AWIPTGGSVKYGYT

v_gene: TRBV5-6
CDR3aa: ASSRDPVETQY

v_gene: TRBV19
CDR3aa: ASRKGQNYGYT

v_gene: TRBV16
CDR3aa: ASSQFGQGKQPQH

v_gene: TRBV18
CDR3aa: ASSQNDRGAEQF

v_gene: TRBV29-1
CDR3aa: SARQGRVGTEAF

v_gene: TRBV30
CDR3aa: AWSVLGTGPSPLH

v_gene: TRBV5-1
CDR3aa: ASSPGADTQY

v_gene: TRBV19
CDR3aa: ASSRAGGFTGNTIY

v_gene: TRBV18
CDR3aa: ASHEGDYGYT

v_gene: TRBV5-1
CDR3aa: ASQGLAGAQETQY

v_gene: TRBV7-7
CDR3aa: ASSPIWQGAYNEQF

v_gene: TRBV2
CDR3aa: ASRRAGYT

v_gene: TRBV4-1
CDR3aa: ASSPDGNNYGYT

v_gene: TRBV30
CDR3aa: AGGGGVYEQY

v_gene: TRBV30
CDR3aa: AWSRDPTEAF

v_gene: TRBV30
CDR3aa: AWRQGDEQF

v_gene: TRBV18
CDR3aa: ASSMRSRVEAPLH

v_gene: TRBV5-8
CDR3aa: ASSLGLAGGSNEQF

v_gene: TRBV6-5
CDR3aa: ASTRGQARVGEQY

v_gene: TRBV28
CDR3aa: ASSIMRRPGLAILQF

v_gene: TRBV11-3
CDR3aa: ASSLFQNTEAF

v_gene: TRBV9
CDR3aa: ASSPIAGSYEQY

v_gene: TRBV7-2
CDR3aa: ASSLGQGFGELF

v_gene: TRBV23-1
CDR3aa: ASSQWVGQASSNQPQH